This is a list of T cell receptor beta chains from one sample in a study of vaccination and CD4 T cells after COVID-19. In TCRdb, the PCR reads were re-called with MiXCR into one record per CDR3 protein. The sample records more than 25,000 distinct CDR3 sequences, 62% being singletons. What these receptors recognize is not known. Specimen: CD4+ T cells from blood, cultured in vitro, collected after SARS-CoV-2 vaccination. Source of these receptors: a human donor who received a COVID-19 vaccine. The CDR3 runs from the conserved cysteine through the conserved F or W. A D gene is named only where the DNA matches it firmly. Part of the rows lack a size; the others show once, few, many or a class for expanded clones.

>TRBV2|TRBD1|TRBJ1-6|few
CASSATSTGNGSPLHF
TGTGCCAGCAGCGCAACGTCGACAGGGAATGGTTCACCCCTCCACTTT
>TRBV25-1|TRBD1|TRBJ2-5|.
CASSDRGPRETQYF
TGTGCCAGCAGTGACAGGGGGCCTCGAGAGACCCAGTACTTC
>TRBV12-3/TRBV12-4|TRBD1|TRBJ1-2|.
CASSPPRQGRGNGYTF
TGTGCCAGCAGTCCGCCCCGACAGGGAAGGGGCAATGGCTACACCTTC
>TRBV15|.|TRBJ2-5|.
CATSRGLAGAETQYF
TGTGCCACCAGCAGGGGACTCGCTGGAGCGGAGACCCAGTACTTC
>TRBV5-4|.|TRBJ1-2|.
CASSPTTDFYTF
TGTGCCAGCAGCCCAACGACGGATTTCTACACCTTC
>TRBV12-5|TRBD1|TRBJ1-2|.
CASGWGSDRAFGGGYTF
TGTGCTAGTGGTTGGGGCTCCGACAGGGCCTTTGGTGGTGGCTACACCTTC
>TRBV7-2|TRBD2|TRBJ2-5|.
CASSQGLAGGGEPQETQYF
TGTGCCAGCAGCCAGGGGCTAGCGGGGGGTGGGGAACCCCAAGAGACCCAGTACTTC
>TRBV15|.|TRBJ2-7|once
CATSRDGADTYEQYF
TGTGCCACCAGCAGAGATGGGGCGGACACCTACGAGCAGTACTTC
>TRBV7-9|TRBD1|TRBJ2-2|.
CASSPRGQGGIGELFF
TGTGCCAGCAGCCCTCGAGGACAGGGAGGAATCGGGGAGCTGTTTTTT
>TRBV6-5|.|TRBJ1-5|.
CASSYQDSRGRIYSNQPQHF
TGTGCCAGCAGTTACCAGGACAGCCGGGGCCGGATATATAGCAATCAGCCCCAGCATTTT
>TRBV11-3|.|TRBJ2-7|few
CASSPDGYEQYF
TGTGCCAGCAGTCCCGACGGCTACGAGCAGTACTTC
>TRBV20-1|TRBD1|TRBJ2-1|.
CSARDPRTGETGEQFF
TGCAGTGCTAGAGATCCCCGGACAGGGGAAACAGGAGAGCAGTTCTTC
>TRBV20-1|.|TRBJ2-7|.
CSARGYRASYEQYF
TGCAGTGCTAGAGGGTACAGAGCGTCCTACGAGCAGTACTTC
>TRBV19|.|TRBJ2-7|few
CASSMAGRFYEQYF
TGTGCCAGTAGTATGGCAGGGAGGTTCTACGAGCAGTACTTC
>TRBV7-2|TRBD2|TRBJ2-5|.
CASSRTGRGGAGETQYF
TGTGCCAGCAGTCGAACCGGTCGCGGGGGGGCGGGGGAGACCCAGTACTTC
>TRBV20-1|.|TRBJ1-2|.
CSARERRSGSDYGYTF
TGCAGTGCTAGAGAAAGGAGGTCAGGGAGTGACTATGGCTACACCTTC
>TRBV29-1|.|TRBJ2-2|.
CSVGQGGGTGELFF
TGCAGCGTTGGGCAGGGCGGTGGCACCGGGGAGCTGTTTTTT
>TRBV24-1|.|TRBJ2-3|.
CATEGLITDTQYF
TGTGCCACCGAGGGGCTGATCACAGATACGCAGTATTTT
>TRBV18|.|TRBJ1-5|once
CASSPLSDRNQPQHF
TGTGCCAGCTCACCACTGTCTGACAGGAATCAGCCCCAGCATTTT
>TRBV6-5|TRBD1|TRBJ1-2|.
CASSYSMMTGDYGYTF
TGTGCCAGCAGTTACTCTATGATGACAGGGGACTATGGCTACACCTTC
>TRBV30|.|TRBJ1-1|.
CAWSPHGGKRNTEAFF
TGTGCCTGGAGCCCCCACGGGGGGAAACGGAACACTGAAGCTTTCTTT
>TRBV5-4|.|TRBJ2-3|.
CASSWAGTDTQYF
TGTGCCAGCAGCTGGGCGGGCACAGATACGCAGTATTTT
>TRBV24-1|TRBD2|TRBJ2-3|.
CATSEGGGGTDTQYF
TGTGCCACCAGTGAAGGCGGGGGTGGCACAGATACGCAGTATTTT
>TRBV5-6|TRBD1|TRBJ2-5|.
CASSLTGAETQYF
TGTGCCAGCAGCTTGACAGGGGCTGAGACCCAGTACTTC
>TRBV5-1|.|TRBJ1-2|.
CASTITQGLSHGYTF
TGCGCCAGCACAATAACGCAGGGGTTATCTCATGGCTACACCTTC
>TRBV20-1|.|TRBJ2-3|.
CSAREQGFVDTQYF
TGCAGTGCTAGAGAACAGGGTTTTGTGGATACGCAGTATTTT
>TRBV2|.|TRBJ2-1|.
CASKRYRSGSSYNEQFF
TGTGCCAGCAAACGGTACAGGTCAGGGAGCTCCTACAATGAGCAGTTCTTC
>TRBV7-2|.|TRBJ2-5|few
CASSLDILQETQYF
TGTGCCAGCAGCCTGGACATTCTACAAGAGACCCAGTACTTC
>TRBV2|.|TRBJ1-4|.
CASSETPTNEKLFF
TGTGCCAGCAGCGAAACACCGACTAATGAAAAACTGTTTTTT
>TRBV30|TRBD1|TRBJ1-2|.
CAWSARTGGSYGYTF
TGTGCCTGGAGTGCCCGGACAGGGGGGAGCTATGGCTACACCTTC
>TRBV6-5|.|TRBJ1-1|.
CASSWTENTEAFF
TGTGCCAGCAGTTGGACAGAGAACACTGAAGCTTTCTTT
>TRBV15|.|TRBJ2-5|.
CATSIYRVLFQETQYF
TGTGCCACCAGCATATACAGGGTCCTTTTCCAAGAGACCCAGTACTTC